Listed here are 17 T cell receptor beta chains from one sample, sequenced in a study of OX40 agonist ivuxolimab in advanced cancers. The protocol was immunoSEQ multiplex PCR, while the TCRdb copy is restricted to in-frame clones and leaves out a portion. The profile shows 40,000 or so clones, 82% of them singletons. This material consisted of CD4+ or CD8+ T cells sorted from blood, taken in a trial of the OX40 agonist ivuxolimab. The receptors derive from an adult with an advanced solid tumor such as melanoma, head and neck, liver or kidney cancer.

J is TRBJ1-4 and V is TRBV7-2, with no clear D. The CDR3 contains 16 residues. V was clipped by 2 bases and J by 3 bases, with 13 bases between them. Germline values: CDR1 SGHTA, CDR2 FQGNSA. Here the CDR3 reads CASSLNGPGANEKLFF. The CDR3 DNA is TGTGCCAGCAGCTTAAACGGTCCCGGTGCTAATGAAAAACTGTTTTTT.

The chain employs TRBV30 and TRBJ1-5, with D unresolved. Germline V gene data show CDR1 as GTSNPN and CDR2 as SVGIG (reference sequence). Trimming pared 2 bases from V and 3 bases from J, leaving 8 bases between. The CDR3 is 13 residues long. The CDR3 sequence: CAWSTNTNQPQHF. In DNA form, the CDR3 reads TGTGCCTGGAGTACCAATACCAATCAGCCCCAGCATTTT.

This sequence joins TRBV9 and TRBJ2-5; D may be TRBD1 or TRBD2 (7 bases each). This CDR3 is 15 amino acids long. From germline, CDR1 is SGDLS and CDR2 YYNGEE. Trimming left V 1 base short and J 5 bases short, with 15 bases between. The CDR3 DNA sequence: TGTGCCAGCAGCGTATTGGGACTACAGGGGGAGACCCAGTACTTC. Protein: CASSVLGLQGETQYF. The variable domain in full, completed from reference TRBV9 and TRBJ2-5, reads DSGVTQTPKHLITATGQRVTLRCSPRSGDLSVYWYQQSLDQGLQFLIQYYNGEERAKGNILERFSAQQFPDLHSELNLSSLELGDSALYFCASSVLGLQGETQYFGPGTRLLVL.

Only one count was recorded for this clone. The gene calls are TRBV13 and TRBJ1-1, with 9 positions matching TRBD1. This CDR3 spans 17 amino acids. J gave up 4 bases and V 1 base, and 10 bases lay outside the gene matches. Germline V gives CDR1 PRHDT, CDR2 FYEKMQ (reference sequence). CDR3 in DNA: TGTGCCAGCAGCTTAGCGTCACAGGGGGCTATTAGCACTGAAGCTTTCTTT. This sequence encodes CASSLASQGAISTEAFF. Looking up the rest from reference TRBV13 and TRBJ1-1 gives the full variable domain: AAGVIQSPRHLIKEKRETATLKCYPIPRHDTVYWYQQGPGQDPQFLISFYEKMQSDKGSIPDRFSAQQFSDYHSELNMSSLELGDSALYFCASSLASQGAISTEAFFGQGTRLTVV.

The J gene is TRBJ2-3, the V gene TRBV4-1, with 9 nucleotides matching TRBD2. J was trimmed by 6 bases and V by 1 base; bases with no gene match: 8. The CDR3 totals 16 residues. Germline CDR1 MGHRA, CDR2 YSYEKL. The CDR3 coding sequence is TGCGCCAGCAGCCAAGGACGACTAGCGGTTCCGGATACGCAGTATTTT. Protein sequence: CASSQGRLAVPDTQYF.

This clone is a singleton in its sample. V and J are TRBV6-1 and TRBJ1-1; D call uncertain. Trimming took off 1 base at V and 0 bases at J, with 9 bases between the two ends. The CDR3 has 15 residues. Germline V CDR1 and CDR2: MNHNS, SASEGT. CDR3 in amino acids: CASSEGPVLNTEAFF. CDR3 DNA sequence: TGTGCCAGCAGTGAAGGTCCGGTATTGAACACTGAAGCTTTCTTT.

The chain has TRBV7-2 and TRBJ2-3; unclear D gene. Trimming removed 2 bases from V and 6 bases from J, with 6 bases in between. Germline assignment: CDR1 SGHTA and CDR2 FQGNSA. The length of the CDR3 is 12 residues. Here the CDR3 DNA reads TGTGCCAGCAGCTTATGGACCGATACGCAGTATTTT. This translates into CASSLWTDTQYF.

This sequence joins TRBV6-5 and TRBJ1-6; 9 bases align to TRBD1. J gave up 7 bases and V 4 bases, and 5 bases lay outside the gene matches. CDR1 and CDR2 from the germline V gene are MNHEY and SVGAGI. The CDR3 covers 15 residues. The CDR3 is CASSSRGQGNSPLHF. The CDR3 DNA follows: TGTGCCAGCAGTTCACGGGGACAGGGAAATTCACCCCTCCACTTT.

This chain links TRBV6-6 with TRBJ2-7; D not certain. V shed 2 bases and J shed 6 bases, with 8 bases lying between them. Germline V lookup: CDR1 MNHNY, CDR2 SVGAGI (reference sequence). CDR3 length equals 12 residues. DNA for the CDR3: TGTGCCAGCAGTTACGGGCCAGCCGAGCAGTACTTC. This sequence encodes CASSYGPAEQYF.

The rearrangement links TRBV6-6 to TRBJ1-1, with 7 bases aligning to TRBD1. Germline CDR1 and CDR2: MNHNY and SVGAGI (reference sequence). There are 15 residues in the CDR3. With 5 bases clipped from V and 0 bases from J, the junction kept 6 bases outside the gene matches. The CDR3 loop reads CASSARGFLNTEAFF. The CDR3 DNA sequence: TGTGCCAGCAGTGCCAGGGGGTTCCTGAACACTGAAGCTTTCTTT.

The chain's CDR3 is CSVDRGQRETQYF. DNA of the CDR3: TGCAGCGTTGATAGGGGACAGAGGGAGACCCAGTACTTC. This chain uses TRBV29-1 with TRBJ2-5; 7 bases map to TRBD1. Germline assignment: CDR1 SQVTM and CDR2 ANQGSEA. The ends lost 3 bases at V and 5 bases at J; junction bases unmatched: 6. There are 13 residues in the CDR3.

On this clone: The sample contains more than one DNA sequence encoding this CDR3. The V gene is TRBV21-1, the J gene TRBJ1-2; the table names TRBD1, a call not compared with the DNA. TRBV21-1 is a pseudogene. The CDR3 runs 13 residues. CDR3 DNA: TGTGCCAGCAGCGCCCGGGACAGGGACGGCTACACCTTC. Translated: CASSARDRDGYTF.

This clone was seen more than once but under ten times. This chain connects TRBV11-2 to TRBJ1-5; unclear D gene. This CDR3 is 13 amino acids long. The V gene's germline CDR1 is SGHAT and CDR2 FQNNGV. V lost 0 bases and J lost 5, with 5 bases in between. The CDR3 loop reads CASSLDRDQPQHF. CDR3 coding DNA: TGTGCCAGCAGCTTAGATCGGGATCAGCCCCAGCATTTT.

The chain has TRBV14 and TRBJ2-5; TRBD1 agrees at 9 bases. The CDR3 is made up of 13 amino acids. The junction had 8 bases not matched to a gene; V was cut back by 4 bases and J by 11 bases. Germline values: CDR1 SGHDN, CDR2 FVKESK. CDR3 loop: CASSPHRGLGQYF. CDR3 in DNA: TGTGCCAGCAGCCCGCACAGGGGGCTCGGGCAGTACTTC.

In this sample, this clone turned up once. Relative to the germline gene, one junction end is altered; a read error may explain this. The same CDR3 is also encoded by other DNA sequences in this sample. The chain combines TRBV30 with TRBJ2-2, with a weak D call TRBD1 (6 bases). The CDR3 length is 13 residues. The germline V gene has CDR1 GTSNPN and CDR2 SVGIG (reference sequence). The DNA of the CDR3 is TGTGCCTGGACCGGGACACACGACGGGGAGCTGTTCTTT. This gives the protein CAWTGTHDGELFF.

J is TRBJ2-5 and V is TRBV10-1; D assignment may be TRBD1 or TRBD2 (5 bases each). This CDR3 is built from 15 residues. The germline CDR1 and CDR2 sequences are WNHNN and SYGVQD (reference sequence). Trimming took 3 bases from V and 2 from J, leaving 13 bases between them. Here the CDR3 reads CASSDRRGPQETQYF. The CDR3 DNA follows: TGCGCCAGCAGTGACCGACGGGGACCTCAAGAGACCCAGTACTTC.

This clone was observed a single time. This chain uses TRBV4-3 with TRBJ1-5, with D uncertain. The CDR3 extends over 14 amino acids. The germline V gene encodes CDR1 LGHNA and CDR2 YSLEER. The ends were cut back, 1 base at V and 10 bases at J, with 14 bases in the middle. The CDR3 is CASSQALDLGPQHF. CDR3 nucleotide sequence: TGCGCCAGCAGCCAAGCGCTAGACTTAGGCCCCCAGCATTTT.